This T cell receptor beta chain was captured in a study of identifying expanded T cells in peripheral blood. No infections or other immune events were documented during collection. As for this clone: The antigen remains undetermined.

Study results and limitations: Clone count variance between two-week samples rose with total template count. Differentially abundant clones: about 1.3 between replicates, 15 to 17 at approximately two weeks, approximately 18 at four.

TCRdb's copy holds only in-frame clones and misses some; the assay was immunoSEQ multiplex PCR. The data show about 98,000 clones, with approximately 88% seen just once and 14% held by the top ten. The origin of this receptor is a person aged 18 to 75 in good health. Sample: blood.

DNA for the CDR3: TGTGCCAGTAGTATAGCCCCGGGACAGAATTCACCCCTCCACTTT. It is translated as CASSIAPGQNSPLHF. The chain is built from TRBV19 and TRBJ1-6; TRBD1 agrees at 7 bases. The CDR3 has 15 amino acids. V shed 1 base and J 7 bases; nucleotides not matched to a gene: 4. Looked up from germline, CDR1 is LNHDA and CDR2 is SQIVND (reference sequence).